The rows below give T cell receptor beta chains drawn from one sample of a study of T cell responses to AZD1222 COVID-19 vaccine. Method: immunoSEQ multiplex PCR; TCRdb's copy keeps in-frame clones and lacks some. The sample lists about 52,000 clones; 87% were seen once. Sequencing used peripheral blood, obtained 28 days after the second AZD1222 dose. Receptors were obtained from an adult who received the AZD1222 COVID-19 vaccine. Each CDR3 is given with its conserved first and last residue. Fields, in order: D gene, J gene, clone size, V gene, CDR3 DNA, CDR3 protein. The D gene is left open where the match is weak. A clone size is listed for some rows: how often the clone was seen (once, few, many), or a class if it is expanded.

NA TRBJ1-3 NA TRBV28 TGTGCCAGCAGTCGGCGAGCTTCTGGAAACACCATATATTTT CASSRRASGNTIYF
TRBD1 TRBJ2-1 NA TRBV9 TGTGCCAGCAGCGTAGACAGGAGGGGGACAGGGGTCAATGAGCAGTTCTTC CASSVDRRGTGVNEQFF
NA TRBJ1-2 NA TRBV5-4 TGTGCCAGCAGCCCGGGACCTTATGGAGGCTACACCTTC CASSPGPYGGYTF
TRBD2 TRBJ2-5 NA TRBV24-1 TGTGCCACCAGTGATTTCTTGTCTAGCGGGAGGGAGACCCAGTACTTC CATSDFLSSGRETQYF
NA TRBJ2-5 NA TRBV4-1 TGCGCCAGCAGCCAAGGCTCAGGAACCCAAGAGACCCAGTACTTC CASSQGSGTQETQYF
TRBD2 TRBJ2-2 NA TRBV5-4 TGTGCCAGCAGTCTTAGCGGGAGCTACACCGGGGAGCTGTTTTTT CASSLSGSYTGELFF
NA TRBJ1-1 NA TRBV19 TGTGCCAGTAGTATGGTTTGGGGGAACACTGAAGCTTTCTTT CASSMVWGNTEAFF
NA TRBJ1-5 few TRBV21-1 TGTGCCAGCAGCAAAGTCCCCCAAACAGGGCCCAATCAGCCCCAGCATTTT CASSKVPQTGPNQPQHF
NA TRBJ1-6 NA TRBV3-1/TRBV3-2 TGTGCCAGCAGCCAACCAACGGGGGCTAATTCACCCCTCCACTTT CASSQPTGANSPLHF
TRBD2 TRBJ2-2 NA TRBV11-2 TGTGCCAGCAGCTTAGTCGGCGGGAGGGCGGCCGGGGAGCTGTTTTTT CASSLVGGRAAGELFF
NA TRBJ1-5 NA TRBV28 TGTGCCAGCAGCCCCGGGGGGCGGGATAGCAATCAGCCCCAGCATTTT CASSPGGRDSNQPQHF
NA TRBJ1-2 NA TRBV10-3 TGTGCCATCAGTTCCGGGGCCGACTATGGCTACACCTTC CAISSGADYGYTF
NA TRBJ2-1 few TRBV12-5 TGTGCTGGTGGGCTGGGGCCCTACAATGAGCAGTTCTTC CAGGLGPYNEQFF
NA TRBJ2-7 once TRBV21-1 TGTGCCAGCAGCCTGGACCCACTAGCGGGAGGGGGCTACGAGCAGTACTTC CASSLDPLAGGGYEQYF
NA TRBJ2-5 NA TRBV2 TGTGCCACAAAGCGGCCGGGGGGCCTTCAAGAGACCCAGTACTTC CATKRPGGLQETQYF
NA TRBJ2-6 NA TRBV6-1 TGTGCCAGCAGTGAAAGGGGCAGGGGAACTGGGGCCAACGTCCTGACTTTC CASSERGRGTGANVLTF
TRBD1 TRBJ1-3 NA TRBV4-1 TGCGCCAGCAGCCAAGTACAGGGGGCGGCTGGAAACACCATATATTTT CASSQVQGAAGNTIYF
NA TRBJ2-7 NA TRBV29-1 TGCAGCGTTTACGGGGACACCGATTCCTACGAGCAGTACTTC CSVYGDTDSYEQYF
NA TRBJ2-5 NA TRBV5-1 TGCGCCAGCGCGCAGGGTTCCGAGACCCAGTACTTC CASAQGSETQYF
TRBD1 TRBJ1-6 once TRBV19 TGTGCCAGTACCCAGCGGGGGACAGGGGGATCACCCCTCCACTTT CASTQRGTGGSPLHF
TRBD2 TRBJ2-5 NA TRBV6-5 TGTGCCAGCACCGCTGGGGGGGGAAGGGAGACCCAGTACTTC CASTAGGGRETQYF
NA TRBJ2-6 NA TRBV20-1 TGCAGTGCTAGTTCCGGGGCCAACGTCCTGACTTTC CSASSGANVLTF
TRBD2 TRBJ2-3 NA TRBV10-2 TGCGCCGCCCAGGGAGGGTATAGCACAGATACGCAGTATTTT CAAQGGYSTDTQYF
NA TRBJ2-2 NA TRBV5-6 TGTGCCAGCAGCTTGGACTCCTGGGAGCTGTTTTTT CASSLDSWELFF
TRBD1 TRBJ1-1 NA TRBV6-2/TRBV6-3 TGTGCCAGCAGTAACTCACGTGGCAGGGGGCGAAACACTGAAGCTTTCTTT CASSNSRGRGRNTEAFF
NA TRBJ2-1 NA TRBV3-1/TRBV3-2 TGTGCCAGCAGCCAATCCTTCTCCTACAATGAGCAGTTCTTC CASSQSFSYNEQFF
NA TRBJ2-4 NA TRBV6-5 TGTGCCACCAGGGCGTCTTCGGGACCCCGTACGATTCAGTACTTC CATRASSGPRTIQYF
NA TRBJ1-2 NA TRBV28 TGTGCCAGCAGTGCACAGGCCCCTCGCGACTATGGCTACACCTTC CASSAQAPRDYGYTF
TRBD2 TRBJ2-4 NA TRBV27 TGTGCCAGCAGTCCCCCCCTAGCGGGGACCAAAAACATTCAGTACTTC CASSPPLAGTKNIQYF
TRBD1 TRBJ2-7 few TRBV28 TGTGCCAGCAGTTCCCACGACAGGGAAGCCTACGAGCAGTACTTC CASSSHDREAYEQYF
NA TRBJ2-7 NA TRBV4-1 TGCGCCAGCAGCCAGGACCCGGACCGATCGGCGGAGCAGTACTTC CASSQDPDRSAEQYF
TRBD1 TRBJ2-2 NA TRBV7-6 TGTGCCAGCAGCTTGACAGGGGGCACCGGGGAGCTGTTTTTT CASSLTGGTGELFF
NA TRBJ2-3 NA TRBV19 TGTGCCAGTAGTTTCACAATCACAGATACGCAGTATTTT CASSFTITDTQYF
NA TRBJ2-3 NA TRBV11-2 TGTGCCAGCAGCTTAGGAGGGTTT CASSLGGF
TRBD2 TRBJ2-2 NA TRBV28 TGTGCCACCCGCCCGAGGGGAGGGTCAGGGGGGGAGCTGTTTTTT CATRPRGGSGGELFF
TRBD2 TRBJ2-3 NA TRBV10-2 TGCGCCAGCAGTGAGGACCGACTAGCGGGAGTACCAGATACGCAGTATTTT CASSEDRLAGVPDTQYF
NA TRBJ2-3 NA TRBV27 TGTGCCAGCTACCGGGCAGGGGCCAGCACAGATACGCAGTATTTT CASYRAGASTDTQYF
NA TRBJ2-7 NA TRBV5-1 TGCGCCAGCAGCGCGAGGGGCTCCTACGAGCAGTACTTC CASSARGSYEQYF
NA TRBJ1-5 once TRBV2 TGTGCCAGCAGTGAACTGTCAAGTCAGCCCCAGCATTTT CASSELSSQPQHF
NA TRBJ1-3 NA TRBV28 TGTGCCAGCAGTTCGATAAACACTGGAAACACCATATATTTT CASSSINTGNTIYF
NA TRBJ2-5 NA TRBV5-8 TGTGCCAGCAGCTTGGCGGTGACCCAGTACTTC CASSLAVTQYF
NA TRBJ1-5 NA TRBV28 TGTGCCAGCAGTTTCGGGACACCTAATCAGCCCCAGCATTTT CASSFGTPNQPQHF
NA TRBJ1-1 NA TRBV28 TGTGCCAGCAGTTTAATAGCGCGGAACACTGAAGCTTTCTTT CASSLIARNTEAFF
NA TRBJ2-6 once TRBV5-6 TGTGCCAGCAGCCCCGGAAGGGCTTCGGGGGCCAACGTCCTGACTTTC CASSPGRASGANVLTF
TRBD1 TRBJ1-1 NA TRBV28 TGTGCCAGCAGTTTCCCAGGGGGCGGGGCTTTCTTT CASSFPGGGAFF
TRBD1 TRBJ1-4 NA TRBV28 TGTGCCAGCAGCTTCACAGGGGGCGCACCCTCAACTAATGAAAAACTGTTTTTT CASSFTGGAPSTNEKLFF
TRBD1 TRBJ1-1 once TRBV5-8 TGTGCCAGCAGCCCATGGACAGGGCTGAACACTGAAGCTTTCTTT CASSPWTGLNTEAFF
TRBD1 TRBJ1-2 NA TRBV19 TGTGCCAGTAGAAATCAGGGGGCGAGCTATGGCTACACCTTC CASRNQGASYGYTF
TRBD2 TRBJ2-7 NA TRBV15 TGTGCCACCAGCAGACCTAGCGGGAGTACCTACGAGCAGTACTTC CATSRPSGSTYEQYF
NA TRBJ2-7 NA TRBV11-2 TGTGCCAGCAGCCAAGGTAACGTTCAGGATCACGAGCAGTACTTC CASSQGNVQDHEQYF
NA TRBJ2-5 NA TRBV3-1/TRBV3-2 TGTGCCAGCAGCCAAGGAAACAGAGGCCAAGAGACCCAGTACTTC CASSQGNRGQETQYF